The 23 T cell receptor beta chains presented below share a single source sample, sequenced in a study of cytomegalovirus exposure and HLA in healthy donors. PCR involved 60 Vbeta and 13 Jbeta primers. The method was immunoSEQ multiplex PCR; TCRdb's version includes in-frame clones alone and lacks a portion of them. The table has about 130,000 clones, about 82% seen once. Source material: PBMCs. The receptor set was obtained from a boy aged 5-17 years in good health and CMV-seronegative.

This chain connects TRBV5-6 to TRBJ1-2, with D unresolved. The V end was cut by 1 base, the J end by 6 bases, with 13 bases between. In germline, CDR1 is SGHDT, CDR2 YYEEEE. This CDR3 region has 14 residues. The CDR3, as DNA: TGTGCCAGCAGCTTGTGGAGGGTCGGGAATGGCTACACCTTC. Its translation: CASSLWRVGNGYTF.

The J gene is TRBJ1-1, the V gene TRBV5-6, with 10 positions matching TRBD1. Germline V gene sequence: CDR1 SGHDT, CDR2 YYEEEE. The CDR3 has 16 amino acids. V shed 2 bases, J shed 6 bases, and the junction held 10 bases outside the gene matches. Here the CDR3 reads CASSFFPDRGRSEAFF. As DNA, the CDR3 is TGTGCCAGCAGCTTTTTCCCGGACAGGGGGAGGTCTGAAGCTTTCTTT.

The chain has TRBV5-1 and TRBJ2-7; 7 bases are a match to TRBD1. The CDR3 totals 13 residues. The ends lost 0 bases at V and 7 bases at J; junction bases unmatched: 4. The germline V gene has CDR1 SGHRS and CDR2 YFSETQ. The CDR3 nucleotides read TGCGCCAGCAGCTTGGGACAGGGCGGAGAGCAGTACTTC. This sequence encodes CASSLGQGGEQYF.

This chain connects TRBV6-5 to TRBJ2-3; D is uncertain. This CDR3 is 15 amino acids long. V lost 6 bases to trimming and J lost 0 bases, with 13 bases between them. Germline CDR1 reads MNHEY; CDR2 reads SVGAGI. The CDR3 loop reads CASSSSGASTDTQYF. CDR3 DNA sequence: TGTGCCAGCAGCTCCTCAGGTGCTAGCACAGATACGCAGTATTTT.

In this sample, this clone turned up once. The chain is built from TRBV6-6 and TRBJ1-5, with a weak D call TRBD1 (5 bases). V shed 6 bases and J shed 8 bases, with 14 bases lying between them. Germline lookup yields CDR1 MNHNY and CDR2 SVGAGI (reference sequence). The CDR3 loop spans 13 amino acids. The CDR3: CASRHYQGKPQHF. The CDR3 DNA sequence: TGTGCCAGCAGACACTATCAGGGTAAGCCCCAGCATTTT.

A few counts support this clone. The chain joins TRBV6-5 to TRBJ2-5; 7 positions match TRBD2. The CDR3 is made up of 15 amino acids. From germline, CDR1 is MNHEY and CDR2 SVGAGI. The J segment lost 2 bases and the V segment lost 7 bases, leaving 10 bases of the junction unmatched. The CDR3 DNA reads as TGTGCCAGCACCAAAAGGAGCGGGGAACAAGAGACCCAGTACTTC. Amino acids: CASTKRSGEQETQYF.

This clone was seen just once. The chain links TRBV5-4 to TRBJ2-5; 9 bases are a match to TRBD2. The end of the DNA is better explained by TRBJ2-7, so the J call may be wrong. Per the germline V gene, CDR1 is SGHNT and CDR2 is YYREEE (reference sequence). This CDR3 is built from 16 residues. The CDR3 region is CASSPTLAGSSYEQYF. The CDR3 DNA reads as TGTGCCAGCAGCCCTACTCTAGCGGGGTCCTCCTACGAGCAGTACTTC.

This clone appeared a single time. The rearrangement uses TRBV5-4 and TRBJ2-3; 8 bases line up with TRBD1. Losses at the gene ends were 3 bases for V and 5 bases for J; bases not matched to a gene: 8. Germline V gene data show CDR1 as SGHNT and CDR2 as YYREEE (reference sequence). This CDR3 is 15 amino acids long. The CDR3 loop is CASSSRQGRIDTQYF. CDR3 bases: TGTGCCAGCAGCTCACGACAGGGGCGTATAGATACGCAGTATTTT.

The rearrangement uses TRBV5-8 and TRBJ1-5; D call uncertain. CDR3 length equals 14 residues. CDR1 and CDR2 from the germline V gene are SGHTS and YDEGEE. V was trimmed by 1 base and J by 3 bases, leaving 8 bases between them. The CDR3 loop is CASSLLENNQPQHF. DNA for the CDR3: TGTGCCAGCAGCTTGTTGGAGAACAATCAGCCCCAGCATTTT. The full variable domain, rest sourced from reference TRBV5-8 and TRBJ1-5, is EAGVTQSPTHLIKTRGQQATLRCSPISGHTSVYWYQQALGLGLQFLLWYDEGEERNRGNFPPRFSGRQFPNYSSELNVNALELEDSALYLCASSLLENNQPQHFGDGTRLSIL.

The chain carries TRBV7-9 and TRBJ2-2; 9 bases are a match to TRBD1. Per the germline V gene, CDR1 is SEHNR and CDR2 is FQNEAQ (reference sequence). V was clipped by 8 bases and J by 0 bases; unmatched bases: 4. The length of the CDR3 is 15 residues. CDR3 loop: CASHRDRANTGELFF. Written as DNA, the CDR3 is TGTGCCAGCCACAGGGACAGGGCGAACACCGGGGAGCTGTTTTTT.

The chain couples TRBV4-1 to TRBJ1-4; D remains ambiguous. Germline V gene lookup returns CDR1 MGHRA and CDR2 YSYEKL. V lost 0 bases, J lost 8 bases, and 10 bases lay in between. This CDR3 spans 14 amino acids. The CDR3 coding sequence is TGCGCCAGCAGCCAAGAAGAGGGTGGAGAAAAACTGTTTTTT. Encoded protein: CASSQEEGGEKLFF.

This chain uses TRBV7-9 with TRBJ1-1; 9 positions match TRBD1. The CDR3 runs to 14 residues. The germline CDR1 and CDR2 sequences are SEHNR and FQNEAQ (reference sequence). J gave up 5 bases and V 4 bases, and 5 bases lay outside the gene matches. The CDR3, as DNA: TGTGCCAGCAGCTCCGGACAGGGGAATACTGAAGCTTTCTTT. Translated, it gives CASSSGQGNTEAFF.

The V call is TRBV2, the J call TRBJ1-1; 7 bases are shared with TRBD1. CDR3 length equals 12 residues. V trimming: 6 bases; J trimming: 4 bases; junction bases outside the gene matches: 2. The germline CDR1 and CDR2 sequences are SNHLY and FYNNEI. The CDR3 spells CASSTGVTEAFF. In DNA, the CDR3 is TGTGCCAGCAGCACAGGGGTCACTGAAGCTTTCTTT.

V and J are TRBV18 and TRBJ2-1; a possible D gene is TRBD1 (6 bases). The CDR3 runs to 16 residues. The V and J ends lost 4 bases and 5 bases respectively, with 18 bases between them. CDR1 and CDR2 from the germline V gene are KGHSH and LQKENI. This CDR3 is CASSQNQGRFNNEQFF. The CDR3 coding sequence is TGTGCCAGCTCACAAAACCAGGGGCGATTTAACAATGAGCAGTTCTTC.

The chain uses TRBV7-9 and TRBJ1-1; D is perhaps TRBD1 (5 bases). This CDR3 comprises 17 residues. The ends were cut back, 0 bases at V and 3 bases at J, with 17 bases in the middle. Per the germline V gene, CDR1 is SEHNR and CDR2 is FQNEAQ (reference sequence). The CDR3 here is CASSLAWDSWPDTEAFF. The DNA for the CDR3 is TGTGCCAGCAGCTTAGCCTGGGACTCCTGGCCAGACACTGAAGCTTTCTTT.

This clone occurred a few times. The CDR3 loop is CASSLPEGNTEAFF. CDR3 DNA: TGTGCCAGCAGCCTGCCGGAGGGAAACACTGAAGCTTTCTTT. The chain couples TRBV7-9 to TRBJ1-1; unclear D gene. Germline CDR1 and CDR2: SEHNR and FQNEAQ (reference sequence). Trimming stripped 5 bases from V and 2 bases from J, with 12 bases between. The length of the CDR3 is 14 residues.

This chain uses TRBV14 with TRBJ2-1, with 11 bases aligning to TRBD1. Germline CDR1 is SGHDN and CDR2 is FVKESK. The CDR3 totals 17 residues. The V segment lost 2 bases and the J segment 7 bases; nucleotides outside the gene matches: 10. CDR3 sequence reads: CASSQPGRTGGWNEQFF. In nucleotides, the CDR3 is TGTGCCAGCAGCCAACCGGGGAGGACAGGGGGCTGGAATGAGCAGTTCTTC.

This sequence joins TRBV10-3 and TRBJ2-7; a weak D match, TRBD1 (6 bases). Trimming removed 2 bases at V and 4 bases at J, with 6 bases between. Germline values: CDR1 ENHRY, CDR2 SYGVKD. The length of the CDR3 is 12 residues. The CDR3 DNA reads as TGTGCCATCAGTGAGCAGGGGTACGAGCAGTACTTC. Translated, it gives CAISEQGYEQYF.

The V gene is TRBV4-3, the J gene TRBJ2-5; a possible D gene is TRBD2 (5 bases). V lost 0 bases and J lost 7, with 12 bases in between. This CDR3 comprises 14 residues. Looked up from germline, CDR1 is LGHNA and CDR2 is YSLEER. CDR3 nucleotides: TGCGCCAGCAGCCAAGAAGGAATAGGAGGGACCCAGTACTTC. It is translated as CASSQEGIGGTQYF.

The rearrangement joins TRBV5-4 to TRBJ2-3, with D perhaps matching TRBD1 (6 bases). CDR3 length: 15 residues. V was trimmed by 2 bases and J by 6 bases, leaving 16 bases between them. The V gene's germline CDR1 is SGHNT and CDR2 YYREEE (reference sequence). CDR3 in amino acids: CASSLQGPESDTQYF. In DNA form, the CDR3 reads TGTGCCAGCAGCTTACAGGGCCCGGAGAGTGATACGCAGTATTTT.

The chain employs TRBV27 and TRBJ2-7; 10 bases map to TRBD2. CDR1 is MNHEY, CDR2 SMNVEV, per germline (reference sequence). The CDR3 contains 15 residues. J lost 1 base, V lost 2 bases, and 2 bases had no gene match. The CDR3 nucleotides read TGTGCCAGCAGTTTAGTAGCGGGAGGTTCCTACGAGCAGTACTTC. This gives the protein CASSLVAGGSYEQYF.

The chain links TRBV19 to TRBJ2-6, with 8 bases fitting TRBD1. Germline loops: CDR1 LNHDA, CDR2 SQIVND (reference sequence). The CDR3 has 19 amino acids. V dropped 4 bases and J dropped 2; count of bases not matched to a gene: 13. The CDR3 spells CASSTLQGATSPGANVLTF. The CDR3 DNA follows: TGTGCCAGTAGTACGCTCCAGGGGGCTACTTCTCCTGGGGCCAACGTCCTGACTTTC.

There are a few counts of this clone. The chain uses TRBV7-6 and TRBJ1-4; TRBD1 aligns across 8 bases. Germline CDR1 is SGHVS and CDR2 is FNYEAQ. J was trimmed by 6 bases and V by 5 bases; bases with no gene match: 11. CDR3 length equals 16 residues. This CDR3 reads CASSPLLTGADEKLFF. CDR3 DNA: TGTGCCAGCAGCCCTCTTTTGACAGGGGCAGATGAAAAACTGTTTTTT.